These 22 T cell receptor beta chains share one sample of origin, sequenced in a study of molecular identifiers for immune sequencing clone quantification. TCRdb passed the PCR reads through MiXCR, listing each CDR3 protein once. The sample includes approximately 500,000 distinct CDR3 sequences, around 21% of them seen just once. The sequencing input was naive CD8+ T cells from blood, with Jurkat cell RNA spiked in. Subset of the sample: FACS-sorted CD8+CD4-CCR7+CD45RA+ naive T cells. The source of these receptors is a human donor in good health. Some libraries in this study had Jurkat cell RNA spiked in.

Remarks on this clonotype: A much larger clone differs from this one at a single base, so this may be a read error. V gene TRBV5-1 combines with J gene TRBJ2-7; no reliable D call. Trimming left V 4 bases short and J 5 bases short, with 10 bases between. There are 12 residues in the CDR3. Looked up from germline, CDR1 is SGHRS and CDR2 is YFSETQ. In nucleotides, the CDR3 is TGCGCCAGCAGCCCCTATTGGGACGAGCAGTACTTC. The encoded protein is CASSPYWDEQYF.

This clonotype came up many times. The genes are TRBV25-1 and TRBJ2-7, with 10 bases matching TRBD2. V lost 1 base to trimming and J lost 6 bases; unmatched junction nucleotides: 3. Germline loops: CDR1 MGHDK, CDR2 SYGVNS. The CDR3 extends over 14 amino acids. The CDR3 DNA sequence: TGTGCCAGCAGTGAATCCTCTAGCGGGAGCGAGCAGTACTTC. Protein product: CASSESSSGSEQYF.

This clonotype was seen more than once but under ten times. The junction departs from the called germline gene at one end, perhaps through a read error. V gene TRBV5-3 combines with J gene TRBJ2-5, with 9 bases aligning to TRBD1. TRBV5-3 is classed as an ORF, of uncertain function. This CDR3 is built from 15 residues. For the CDR3, the DNA is TGTGCCAGCAGCTGGAAGACAGGGGGCCAAGAGACCCAGTACTTC. Protein product: CASSWKTGGQETQYF.

The genes are TRBV20-1 and TRBJ1-1; D ambiguous. Germline lookup yields CDR1 DFQATT and CDR2 SNEGSKA (reference sequence). The CDR3 runs 10 residues. The ends were cut back, 5 bases at V and 6 bases at J, with 7 bases in the middle. CDR3 in amino acids: CSAEASEAFF. The CDR3 DNA is TGCAGTGCTGAGGCCTCTGAAGCTTTCTTT.

This clonotype was observed many times. The chain recombines TRBV30 with TRBJ1-2; D is unresolved. This CDR3 region has 13 residues. The germline V gene has CDR1 GTSNPN and CDR2 SVGIG (reference sequence). The V end was cut by 0 bases, the J end by 2 bases, with 7 bases between. The CDR3 DNA is TGTGCCTGGAGTGTTGGACGCAACTATGGCTACACCTTC. Protein: CAWSVGRNYGYTF.

The table lists this clonotype with many counts. This rearrangement joins TRBV5-5 to TRBJ2-7; perhaps TRBD2 as D (5 bases). Trimming stripped 4 bases from V and 5 bases from J, with 19 bases between. Germline lookup yields CDR1 SGHKS and CDR2 YYEKEE (reference sequence). This CDR3 has 15 amino acids. The CDR3 DNA is TGTGCCAGCAGCCCGCGGGCCGTCCTTTTCCACGAGCAGTACTTC. This encodes CASSPRAVLFHEQYF.

There are a few counts of this clonotype. The rearrangement joins TRBV2 to TRBJ2-3, with D maybe TRBD2 (7 bases). V lost 7 bases, J lost 0 bases, and 20 bases lay in between. Germline V gene sequence: CDR1 SNHLY, CDR2 FYNNEI. CDR3 length equals 17 residues. CDR3 residues: CASNIQDRGGSTDTQYF. DNA of the CDR3: TGTGCCAGCAACATACAGGACCGCGGGGGCAGCACAGATACGCAGTATTTT.

The sample holds many counts of this clonotype. The chain employs TRBV7-9 and TRBJ1-1; D ambiguous. Germline lookup yields CDR1 SEHNR and CDR2 FQNEAQ (reference sequence). The ends were cut back, 1 base at V and 0 bases at J, with 9 bases in the middle. This CDR3 spans 15 amino acids. The CDR3 region is CASSLGVGMNTEAFF. In DNA form, the CDR3 reads TGTGCCAGCAGCTTAGGGGTAGGGATGAACACTGAAGCTTTCTTT.

Worth noting for this clonotype: Being one base from a much bigger clone, this may be a read error. This sequence joins TRBV29-1 and TRBJ2-5; no clear D gene. CDR1 SQVTM and CDR2 ANQGSEA come from the germline V gene. The CDR3 has 12 amino acids. CDR3 bases: TGCAGCGTTGAGTACAGAGGAGAGACCCAGTGCTTC. This codes for CSVEYRGETQCF.

This clonotype has at least ten counts. The chain is built from TRBV5-6 and TRBJ1-1; 10 nucleotides line up with TRBD1. This CDR3 has 21 amino acids. Germline V gene lookup returns CDR1 SGHDT and CDR2 YYEEEE. Trimming removed 4 bases from V and 0 bases from J; junction bases left unmatched: 21. In DNA form, the CDR3 reads TGTGCCAGCAGCGCTGACCTGGGACAGGGGCAACTTCCTGCGGTGAACACTGAAGCTTTCTTT. The encoded protein is CASSADLGQGQLPAVNTEAFF.

This clonotype was found a few times. The CDR3 ends on some other residue instead of the conserved phenylalanine or tryptophan, so this is likely a read error. The chain recombines TRBV27 with TRBJ2-7; D is uncertain. Trimming shortened V by 8 bases and J by 3 bases, and 14 bases separated the two germline ends. CDR3 length: 13 residues. Germline V gives CDR1 MNHEY, CDR2 SMNVEV (reference sequence). CDR3 amino acids: CASRLRPGYEQYL. The CDR3 coding sequence is TGTGCCAGCCGGCTCAGGCCGGGCTACGAGCAGTACCTC.

The chain has TRBV19 and TRBJ2-3; D is unclear. This CDR3 is built from 14 residues. V lost 3 bases and J 2 bases, leaving 9 bases between the germline ends. Germline-derived CDR1 and CDR2 are LNHDA and SQIVND (reference sequence). The CDR3 region has the DNA TGTGCCAGTAGTATTAGTGGAGACACAGATACGCAGTATTTT. Its protein product is CASSISGDTDTQYF.

J is TRBJ1-5 and V is TRBV4-3; TRBD1 agrees at 9 bases. The CDR3 runs 15 residues. CDR1 is LGHNA, CDR2 YSLEER, per germline. V lost 3 bases, J lost 9 bases, and 9 bases stayed unmatched. The CDR3 nucleotides are TGCGCCAGCAGCCAGGGGACAGGGCCCGGCGGGCCCCAGCATTTT. Protein product: CASSQGTGPGGPQHF.

Ten or more counts support this clonotype. The chain combines TRBV20-1 with TRBJ2-5, with 10 nucleotides matching TRBD2. V lost 0 bases and J lost 5; bases outside the gene matches: 6. CDR3 length: 15 residues. The germline V gene has CDR1 DFQATT and CDR2 SNEGSKA (reference sequence). The CDR3 reads CSARDPDSGRETQYF. The CDR3 DNA follows: TGCAGTGCTAGAGATCCGGATAGCGGGAGGGAGACCCAGTACTTC.

There are many counts of this clonotype. The chain has TRBV6-2 or TRBV6-3 and TRBJ1-1; 7 bases are shared with TRBD1. CDR1 and CDR2 (germline): MNHEY, SVGEGT. Losses at the gene ends were 6 bases for V and 0 bases for J; bases not matched to a gene: 4. The CDR3 contains 14 residues. CDR3 nucleotide sequence: TGTGCCAGCAGGCCGGGACAGTTGAACACTGAAGCTTTCTTT. It yields the protein CASRPGQLNTEAFF.

The CDR3 DNA reads TGTGCCAGCAGTGATTCTGGGACCTCCCTTTCCTACGAGCAGTACTTC. It codes for CASSDSGTSLSYEQYF. The chain uses TRBV2 and TRBJ2-7, with D perhaps matching TRBD1 or TRBD2 (5 bases each). From germline, CDR1 is SNHLY and CDR2 FYNNEI. V gave up 3 bases and J gave up 1 base, with 16 bases separating them. The CDR3 consists of 16 residues.

This clonotype was seen at least ten times. The CDR3 DNA reads TGTGCCAGCTCGAAAATGTCCCCAGGACAGGGCACTGAAGCTTTCTTT. Protein: CASSKMSPGQGTEAFF. The chain combines TRBV3-1 with TRBJ1-1; 8 positions agree with TRBD1. CDR1 and CDR2 (germline): LGHDT, YNNKEL (reference sequence). Trimming cost V 8 bases and J 4 bases; bases outside gene matches: 15. The CDR3 consists of 16 residues. Full variable domain (rest looked up from reference TRBV3-1 and TRBJ1-1): DTAVSQTPKYLVTQMGNDKSIKCEQNLGHDTMYWYKQDSKKFLKIMFSYNNKELIINETVPNRFSPKSPDKAHLNLHINSLELGDSAVYFCASSKMSPGQGTEAFFGQGTRLTVV.

This clonotype was counted between two and nine times. A much larger clone lies a single base off, so this may be a read error. The chain employs TRBV29-1 and TRBJ2-3, with D maybe TRBD2 (5 bases). The V gene lost 6 bases and the J gene lost 4 bases, with 14 bases spanning the gap. The V gene's germline CDR1 is SQVTM and CDR2 ANQGSEA. This CDR3 region has 13 residues. The CDR3 nucleotides read TGCAGCGTGGGAGCCCTTAGCGCAGATACGCAGTATTTT. As protein: CSVGALSADTQYF.

This clonotype has a count of ten or more. This chain connects TRBV5-1 to TRBJ2-7; TRBD1 might be the D (5 bases). The length of the CDR3 is 14 residues. V dropped 0 bases and J dropped 0 bases, with 7 bases sitting between them. CDR1 and CDR2 from the germline V gene are SGHRS and YFSETQ. CDR3 sequence: CASSLAGYSYEQYF. DNA of the CDR3: TGCGCCAGCAGCTTGGCAGGGTACTCCTACGAGCAGTACTTC. Using reference TRBV5-1 and TRBJ2-7 for the parts outside the CDR3, the full variable domain is KAGVTQTPRYLIKTRGQQVTLSCSPISGHRSVSWYQQTPGQGLQFLFEYFSETQRNKGNFPGRFSGRQFSNSRSEMNVSTLELGDSALYLCASSLAGYSYEQYFGPGTRLTVT.

This clonotype appeared many times. The chain carries TRBV28 and TRBJ2-2; 8 bases fit TRBD1. CDR1 MDHEN and CDR2 SYDVKM come from the germline V gene. The CDR3 spans 15 residues. V lost 6 bases, J lost 5 bases, and 8 bases stayed unmatched. The CDR3 DNA reads as TGTGCCAGCAGCCTCAGGGGGCGCTTGACCGGGGAGCTGTTTTTT. Its translation: CASSLRGRLTGELFF.

This clonotype was observed at least ten times. This sequence joins TRBV4-2 and TRBJ2-7; TRBD2 aligns across 11 bases. Trimming cost V 5 bases and J 4 bases; bases outside gene matches: 7. This CDR3 has 15 amino acids. Germline lookup yields CDR1 LGHNA and CDR2 YNFKEQ. The CDR3 protein is CASSMGTSGTYEQYF. The DNA of the CDR3 is TGTGCCAGCAGCATGGGGACTAGCGGAACGTACGAGCAGTACTTC.

V gene TRBV19 combines with J gene TRBJ2-3; TRBD2 matches at 8 bases. Germline lookup yields CDR1 LNHDA and CDR2 SQIVND (reference sequence). With 6 bases clipped from V and 4 bases from J, the junction kept 15 bases outside the gene matches. This CDR3 spans 17 amino acids. CDR3 in DNA: TGTGCCAGTAGGACGAGGGGGACTAGGTATAGCGCAGATACGCAGTATTTT. It specifies CASRTRGTRYSADTQYF.